The rows below give T cell receptor beta chains drawn from one sample of a study of response to subunit inactivated influenza vaccine. MiXCR, applied by TCRdb to the RT-PCR reads, yields one record per CDR3 protein. The sample records around 760,000 distinct CDR3 sequences, roughly 14% being singletons. The sample consisted of PBMCs from blood, taken around two weeks before vaccination. These receptors were taken from a man between 50 and 59 years old who received an inactivated influenza vaccine. CDR3s include the opening cysteine and the closing phenylalanine or tryptophan. The order of the fields is D gene, clone size, V gene, J gene, CDR3 DNA, CDR3 protein. D genes are given only for firm matches. Not all rows give a size; the values are once, few, many and, for expanded clones, a class.

>TRBD2|few|TRBV20-1|TRBJ2-4
TGCAGTGCCCCCGGTGTAGCGGGATACATTCAGTACTTC
CSAPGVAGYIQYF
>TRBD1|.|TRBV10-3|TRBJ2-7
TGTGCCATCAGTGGGGGGACAGCCTACGAGCAGTACTTC
CAISGGTAYEQYF
>.|.|TRBV29-1|TRBJ2-1
TGCAGCGTTGTCCAAACTTGGGGCAATGAGCAGTTCTTC
CSVVQTWGNEQFF
>TRBD1|few|TRBV4-2|TRBJ1-2
TGTGCCAGCAGCCAAGACCTGACAGGGGGCGAGGGCTACACCTTC
CASSQDLTGGEGYTF
>.|few|TRBV5-1|TRBJ2-3
TGCGCCAGCAACCTCGGGGGCGAAGATACGCAGTATTTT
CASNLGGEDTQYF
>TRBD1|many|TRBV7-3|TRBJ2-3
TGTGCCAGCAGCTTAGGGACAGTCTCAGATACGCAGTATTTT
CASSLGTVSDTQYF
>TRBD1|.|TRBV7-2|TRBJ2-5
TGTGCCAGCAGCTTAGGCCTCACAGGGGTTGGGACCCAGTACTTC
CASSLGLTGVGTQYF
>.|many|TRBV18|TRBJ2-2
TGTGCCAGCTCGGGGGCGAACACCGGGGAGCTGTTTTTT
CASSGANTGELFF
>.|few|TRBV20-1|TRBJ1-2
TGCAGTGCTAGAACTGGCAGGGGCAACTATGGCTACACCTTC
CSARTGRGNYGYTF
>.|few|TRBV20-1|TRBJ2-5
TGCAGTGCTAAGTCCACGGCAGAGACCCAGTACTTC
CSAKSTAETQYF
>TRBD2|.|TRBV10-3|TRBJ2-3
TGTGCCATCAGTCCAGCCAGGCTAGCGGGAGCGGGCGATACGCAGTATTTT
CAISPARLAGAGDTQYF
>TRBD1|.|TRBV29-1|TRBJ2-7
TGCAGCGTGACAGGGCGAAGCTCCTACGAGCAGTACTTC
CSVTGRSSYEQYF
>.|.|TRBV15|TRBJ2-2
TGTGCCACCAGCAGAGGTGGGGGTGGGACCGGGGAGCTGTTTTTT
CATSRGGGGTGELFF
>.|many|TRBV6-2/TRBV6-3|TRBJ2-1
TGTGCCAGCAGTTACCATACGGTGCGGCCTTACAATGAGCAGTTCTTC
CASSYHTVRPYNEQFF
>TRBD2|.|TRBV20-1|TRBJ2-1
TGCAGTGCTAGTTCTAGGCTAGCGGGGACTAACTCCTACAATGAGCAGTTCTTC
CSASSRLAGTNSYNEQFF
>.|.|TRBV7-3|TRBJ2-5
TGTGCCAGCAGCACTGGGCCATCGGGGACCCAGTACTTC
CASSTGPSGTQYF
>.|.|TRBV6-5|TRBJ1-1
TGTGCCAGCAGTTATGAGATGGGGCAATGGGGGGACACTGAAGCTTTCTTT
CASSYEMGQWGDTEAFF
>TRBD1|few|TRBV4-2|TRBJ2-5
TGTGCCAGCAGCCAAGATTTTCCGGCAGGGGGCCTTTCTGCGTATCAAGAGACCCAGTACTTC
CASSQDFPAGGLSAYQETQYF
>.|few|TRBV9|TRBJ1-5
TGTGCCAGCAGCGTAGGTTCAGGGGTGGGTCAGCCCCAGCATTTT
CASSVGSGVGQPQHF
>.|.|TRBV7-9|TRBJ1-6
TGTGCCAGCAGCTTAGTCGCCGGCCAGCTTTCACCCCTCCACTTT
CASSLVAGQLSPLHF
>TRBD2|.|TRBV5-4|TRBJ2-7
TGTGCCAGCGGCCCTGGGACTAACTACGAGCAGTACTTC
CASGPGTNYEQYF
>TRBD1|many|TRBV29-1|TRBJ1-2
TGCAGCGTTGTTGGGACAGGGAAAGGCTACACCTTC
CSVVGTGKGYTF
>.|.|TRBV9|TRBJ2-3
TGTGCCAGCAGCTCACTCTCGGGGGATACGCAGTATTTT
CASSSLSGDTQYF
>TRBD2|.|TRBV20-1|TRBJ2-7
TGCAGTGCTAGAGGGGGCCGGTATTCTAGCGGGAGGGCCGGGTACGAGCAGTACTTC
CSARGGRYSSGRAGYEQYF
>TRBD1|many|TRBV3-1|TRBJ2-7
TGTGCCAGCAGCCAGACAGGGTGGGACTACGAGCAGTACTTC
CASSQTGWDYEQYF
>.|many|TRBV7-8|TRBJ2-1
TGTGCCAGCAGCCCTGCGCGGTACAATGAGCAGTTCTTC
CASSPARYNEQFF
>.|many|TRBV6-1|TRBJ1-1
TGTGCCACCACTACGGGGGAGAGAGCTGAAGCTTTCTTT
CATTTGERAEAFF
>.|.|TRBV2|TRBJ1-6
TGTGCCAGCAGTGTCGCCAGGGACTCACCCCTCCACTTT
CASSVARDSPLHF
>.|.|TRBV6-5|TRBJ2-7
TGTGCCAGCAGTTACTCGAGACTCGCCTCCTACGAGCAGTACTTC
CASSYSRLASYEQYF
>.|few|TRBV6-1|TRBJ2-7
TGTGCCAGCAGTACCCGGACAGTCCACCCCTACGAGCAGTACTTC
CASSTRTVHPYEQYF
>.|.|TRBV14|TRBJ2-3
TGTGCCAGCAGCCAGATAAAGTACGATACGCAGTATTTT
CASSQIKYDTQYF
>.|few|TRBV3-1|TRBJ2-3
TGTGCCAGCAGCGCTGAAATGTCTAGCACAGATACGCAGTATTTT
CASSAEMSSTDTQYF
>.|.|TRBV7-6|TRBJ2-7
TGTGCCAGCAGTTCAGGGACCTGGACCACCTACGAGCAGTACTTC
CASSSGTWTTYEQYF
>.|few|TRBV12-3/TRBV12-4|TRBJ1-5
TGTGCCAGCAGATCATTTTCGGAGCCCCAGCATTTT
CASRSFSEPQHF
>.|few|TRBV7-9|TRBJ2-7
TGTGCCAGCAGCTTAGTGGCCGCGAGCTCCTACGAGCAGTACTTC
CASSLVAASSYEQYF
>.|.|TRBV28|TRBJ2-1
TGTGCCAGCAGGGACGACGGGTCATACAATGAGCAGTTCTTC
CASRDDGSYNEQFF
>.|.|TRBV3-1|TRBJ2-1
TGTGCCAGCAGCCAAAACCTCGGAGGAGGTGAGCAGTTCTTC
CASSQNLGGGEQFF
>.|few|TRBV12-3/TRBV12-4|TRBJ2-1
TGTGCCAGCAGTTCGATGGGTGGGCAGGGCGGGTTCTTC
CASSSMGGQGGFF
>TRBD1|.|TRBV12-3/TRBV12-4|TRBJ2-7
TGTGCCAGCAGCGATCGACAGGGGAACTACGAGCAGTACTTC
CASSDRQGNYEQYF
>.|once|TRBV7-2|TRBJ2-3
TGTGCCAGCAGCGCCAGCCACCCCCTGGCCACTGATACGCAGTATTTT
CASSASHPLATDTQYF
>.|.|TRBV7-9|TRBJ2-5
TGTGCCAGCAGCCCACTTGGCAGAATAGTTTGGGAGACCCAGTACTTC
CASSPLGRIVWETQYF
>TRBD1|.|TRBV6-5|TRBJ2-7
TGTGCCAGCAGTTACTCGATAGGGACAGGGGGCGCGGAGCAGTACTTC
CASSYSIGTGGAEQYF
>.|.|TRBV20-1|TRBJ2-1
TGCTGTGCTAGTCCCCGGGCCCATGGGATTCCCGACAATGAGCAGTTCTTC
CCASPRAHGIPDNEQFF
>TRBD1|few|TRBV5-5|TRBJ2-5
TGTGCCAGCAGCGGCGGGACAGGGGGCGCGGGGGAGACCCAGTACTTC
CASSGGTGGAGETQYF
>.|.|TRBV5-6|TRBJ1-1
TGTGCCAGCAGCTTGGCGGCCGCCCAGGGAACTGAAGCTTTCTTT
CASSLAAAQGTEAFF
>TRBD2|.|TRBV5-5|TRBJ2-1
TGTGCCAGCAGCTTAGGACTAGCGGGGGGTTATGAGCAGTTCTTC
CASSLGLAGGYEQFF
>.|few|TRBV5-5|TRBJ2-1
TGTGCCAGCATTCAAGGCAGCCCCAGGGGTGAGCAGTTCTTC
CASIQGSPRGEQFF
>.|few|TRBV5-1|TRBJ1-2
TGCGCCAGCAGCCCCGGGGAGCTTCTCGACTATGGCTACACCTTC
CASSPGELLDYGYTF
>.|few|TRBV6-5|TRBJ1-2
TGTGCCAGCAGTTACTCGTCTGCATATGGGGGCTACACCTTC
CASSYSSAYGGYTF
>.|.|TRBV7-2|TRBJ1-1
TGTGCCAGCAGCTTGGGGGCGGGGCCGGGTACTGAAGCTTTCTTT
CASSLGAGPGTEAFF
>TRBD1|few|TRBV29-1|TRBJ2-5
TGCAGCGTCGGGGACAGGGGGCGCATAGAGACCCAGTACTTC
CSVGDRGRIETQYF
>.|few|TRBV5-1|TRBJ1-2
TGCGCCAGCAGCTCTTCGGGACTTAGTGATGGCTACACCTTC
CASSSSGLSDGYTF
>.|few|TRBV27|TRBJ1-4
TGTGCCAGCAGGAAGTTCGATGAAAAACTGTTTTTT
CASRKFDEKLFF